What follows is one TCR beta chain and its context. These data belong to a study of blood T cell repertoires in COVID-19. From germline, CDR1 is SGHDN and CDR2 FVKESK. This CDR3 spans 16 amino acids. Deletions cut 1 base from V and 4 bases from J, with 15 bases between. Measured with immunoSEQ multiplex PCR; TCRdb has only the in-frame clones, and not every one. This table has approximately 260,000 clones, approximately 91% appearing once. The chain couples TRBV14 to TRBJ2-3, with D possibly matching TRBD2 (5 bases). The sequencing input was peripheral blood. The sequence was obtained from a man in his forties or fifties with acute or convalescent COVID-19. CDR3 DNA: TGTGCCAGCAGCCAAGCCGGAGGCAGCTACGCAGATACGCAGTATTTT. As protein: CASSQAGGSYADTQYF.